Shown below are 4 T cell receptor beta chains from a single sample sequenced in a study of T cell responses to AZD1222 COVID-19 vaccine. Profiled with immunoSEQ multiplex PCR; TCRdb holds only in-frame clones, not every one. The table lists about 100,000 clones, about 89% of them singletons, with less than 8% in the top ten. The sequencing used peripheral blood, collected on day 0 of AZD1222 vaccination. All receptors derive from an adult in good health.

The chain uses TRBV29-1 and TRBJ2-7; 7 bases agree with TRBD1. Looked up from germline, CDR1 is SQVTM and CDR2 is ANQGSEA. J gave up 2 bases and V 5 bases, and 3 bases lay outside the gene matches. This CDR3 is built from 12 residues. CDR3 nucleotides: TGCAGCGTTTTAACAGGGGCCTACGAGCAGTACTTC. This sequence encodes CSVLTGAYEQYF.

This clone is medium-sized (0.01 to 0.1%) in the sample. The rearrangement joins TRBV13 to TRBJ2-7, with 7 bases that match TRBD2. CDR3 size: 12 residues. V lost 4 bases, J lost 6 bases, and 3 bases stayed unmatched. CDR1 PRHDT and CDR2 FYEKMQ come from the germline V gene (reference sequence). CDR3 region: CASSSTGGEQYF. The CDR3, as DNA: TGTGCCAGCAGCTCCACGGGAGGCGAGCAGTACTTC. The full variable domain, with the rest looked up from reference TRBV13 and TRBJ2-7, is AAGVIQSPRHLIKEKRETATLKCYPIPRHDTVYWYQQGPGQDPQFLISFYEKMQSDKGSIPDRFSAQQFSDYHSELNMSSLELGDSALYFCASSSTGGEQYFGPGTRLTVT.

The chain joins TRBV11-2 to TRBJ1-2, with no clear D. The V and J ends lost 0 bases and 4 bases respectively, with 12 bases between them. The CDR3 spans 15 residues. Germline lookup yields CDR1 SGHAT and CDR2 FQNNGV. CDR3 DNA: TGTGCCAGCAGCTTAGATGGCCCGACTCCCTATGGCTACACCTTC. The encoded protein is CASSLDGPTPYGYTF.

The V and J genes are TRBV5-4 and TRBJ2-7, with D uncertain. The CDR3 sequence is 13 residues long. V shed 2 bases and J shed 5 bases, with 11 bases lying between them. Germline CDR1 SGHNT, CDR2 YYREEE (reference sequence). Written as DNA, the CDR3 is TGTGCCAGCAGCTTAAAGTATAGACACGAGCAGTACTTC. This codes for CASSLKYRHEQYF.